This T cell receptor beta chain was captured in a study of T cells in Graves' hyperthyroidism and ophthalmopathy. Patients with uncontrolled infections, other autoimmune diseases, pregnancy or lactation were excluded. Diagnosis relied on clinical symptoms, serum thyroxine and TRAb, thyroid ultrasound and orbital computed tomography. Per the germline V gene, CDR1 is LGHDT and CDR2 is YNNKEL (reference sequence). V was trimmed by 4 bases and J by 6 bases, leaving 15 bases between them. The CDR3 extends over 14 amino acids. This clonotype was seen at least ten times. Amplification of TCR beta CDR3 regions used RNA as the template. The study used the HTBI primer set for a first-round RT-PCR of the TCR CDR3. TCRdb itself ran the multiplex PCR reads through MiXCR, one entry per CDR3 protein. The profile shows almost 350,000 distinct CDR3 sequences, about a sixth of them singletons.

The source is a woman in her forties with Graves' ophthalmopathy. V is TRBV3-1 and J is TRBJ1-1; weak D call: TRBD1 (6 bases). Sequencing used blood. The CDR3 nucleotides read TGTGCCAGCAGCCCATCCACAGGGATCGCTGAAGCTTTCTTT. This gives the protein CASSPSTGIAEAFF.